This T cell receptor (beta chain) was observed in a study of tumor and adjacent non-tumor tissue in lung cancer. Study-level background: There were 12 adenocarcinoma, a couple of squamous cell carcinoma and 1 small cell lung cancer cases. Stage I to III disease affected 10 men and about five women aged about 30 to 85. Some 3.9 million productive TCRbeta reads were obtained per sample on average.

This CDR3 has 15 amino acids. From germline, CDR1 is SGHAT and CDR2 FQNNGV. V lost 3 bases to trimming and J lost 2 bases, with 10 bases between them. TCRbeta libraries were built with three rounds of nested PCR, modified from ARM-PCR. TCRdb reprocessed the multiplex PCR reads via MiXCR and lists one record per CDR3 protein. The repertoire holds over 100,000 distinct CDR3 sequences, around 75% seen once, with under 45% in the top ten. RNA was extracted from bulk tissue without any cell sorting. Sequences were obtained from lung tumor tissue. The clonotype originates from an older woman with non-small cell lung cancer. The chain couples TRBV11-2 to TRBJ2-2, with no clear D. CDR3 coding DNA: TGTGCCAGCAGCTTCGAGTCCGGTAACACCGGGGAGCTGTTTTTT. It translates to CASSFESGNTGELFF. Filled out from reference TRBV11-2 and TRBJ2-2, the complete variable domain reads EAGVAQSPRYKIIEKRQSVAFWCNPISGHATLYWYQQILGQGPKLLIQFQNNGVVDDSQLPKDRFSAERLKGVDSTLKIQPAKLEDSAVYLCASSFESGNTGELFFGEGSRLTVL.